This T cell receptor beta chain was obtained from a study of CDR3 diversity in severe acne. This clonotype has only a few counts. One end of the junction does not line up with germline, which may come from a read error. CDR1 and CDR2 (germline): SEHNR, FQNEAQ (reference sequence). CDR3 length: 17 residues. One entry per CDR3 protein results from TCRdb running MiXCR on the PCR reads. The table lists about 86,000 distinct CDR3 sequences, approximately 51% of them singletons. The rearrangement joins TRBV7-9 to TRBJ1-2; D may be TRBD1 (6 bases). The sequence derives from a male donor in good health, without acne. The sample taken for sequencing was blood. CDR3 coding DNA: TGCGCCAGCAGCCAAGATGCGTTGGGGGCCACTAACTATGGCTACACCTTC. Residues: CASSQDALGATNYGYTF.